This record concerns one T cell receptor beta chain sequence. The antigen is not known. This record belongs to a study of shared clonotypes between healthy human individuals. Replicate sorted-subset PCRs were loaded with 150 to 250 ng DNA, about 30,000 T cell genomes. Sequenced by immunoSEQ multiplex PCR; TCRdb stores in-frame clones only, minus some. The table includes around 1.4 million clones, about 98.5% detected once. V shed 9 bases and J 3 bases; nucleotides not matched to a gene: 9. The CDR3 totals 15 residues. CDR1 and CDR2 (germline): LNHDA, SQIVND (reference sequence). Study-level findings and limits: The low donor count limited represented genetic and exposure-history diversity. Researchers sampled blood only, noting tissue repertoires likely differ. When compared with the clonotypes that were shared by all four sorted-subset donors, the non-shared clonotypes turned out to have lower generation probabilities.

This clonotype was obtained from a man younger than 45 in good health. V gene TRBV19 combines with J gene TRBJ1-3; TRBD1 matches at 9 bases. Sequenced input: naive CD4+ T cells sorted from blood. Specified subset: CD45RA+ positively selected. The chain's CDR3 is CASGTGQGLGNTIYF. CDR3 in DNA: TGTGCCAGCGGAACGGGACAGGGCCTTGGAAACACCATATATTTT.